This is a list of T cell receptor beta chains from one sample in a study of T cell responses to AZD1222 COVID-19 vaccine. Libraries were prepared by immunoSEQ multiplex PCR; TCRdb keeps only in-frame clonotypes and omits some of them. The sample lists some 72,000 clones, around 90% seen once, with about 7.1% in the top ten. The material was peripheral blood, obtained on day 0 of MenACWY control vaccination. Receptors originate from an adult in good health. The CDR3 runs from the conserved cysteine through the conserved F or W. The D gene is left open where the match is weak. Size is omitted from some rows. Given values are once, few, many or a class for expanded clones.

TGTGCCAGCAGTCATAGGGGTCAGGCAGATACGCAGTATTTT	CASSHRGQADTQYF	14	TRBV6-5	TRBJ2-3	.	.
TGTGCCAGCAGCCAAGATGGTCGGAATTCACCCCTCCACTTT	CASSQDGRNSPLHF	14	TRBV3-1/TRBV3-2	TRBJ1-6	.	.
TGTGCCAGCAGCCAAGGGTTTTCCCCCAATGAGCAGTTCTTC	CASSQGFSPNEQFF	14	TRBV3-1/TRBV3-2	TRBJ2-1	.	.
TGTGCCAGCAGCCCCGTAGTCGCTGGCGGTAACTATGGCTACACCTTC	CASSPVVAGGNYGYTF	16	TRBV7-6	TRBJ1-2	.	once
TGTGCCAGCAGTTTACCAGCGGGGGGGCTTAGTACCCAGTACTTC	CASSLPAGGLSTQYF	15	TRBV28	TRBJ2-5	TRBD2	.
TGTGCCAGCAATAGACAGGGGGCTGGTACTGAAGCTTTCTTT	CASNRQGAGTEAFF	14	TRBV6-5	TRBJ1-1	TRBD1	.
TGCGCCAGCAGCCAAGAAGCAGATAGATTTTCTGGAAACACCATATATTTT	CASSQEADRFSGNTIYF	17	TRBV4-3	TRBJ1-3	.	.
TGTGCCACCAGGGACAGGGTGGGAACTGAAGCTTTCTTT	CATRDRVGTEAFF	13	TRBV24-1	TRBJ1-1	TRBD1	.
TGTGCCAGCAGCCCGGACAGGGGATCCTACGAGCAGTACTTC	CASSPDRGSYEQYF	14	TRBV5-4	TRBJ2-7	TRBD1	.
TGTGCCAGCAGCCGGAAGGACAGGGGGAGGGGCGATACGCAGTATTTT	CASSRKDRGRGDTQYF	16	TRBV3-1/TRBV3-2	TRBJ2-3	TRBD1	.
TGTGCCAGCAGCTTAGCTCAGGGTTACAATGAGCAGTTCTTC	CASSLAQGYNEQFF	14	TRBV11-3	TRBJ2-1	.	.
TGTGCCAGCAGCCCGGACAGGGGGTGGACTGAAGCTTTCTTT	CASSPDRGWTEAFF	14	TRBV5-4	TRBJ1-1	TRBD1	.
TGCGCCAGCAGCCACGGCCCATTAAACACTAATGAAAAACTGTTTTTT	CASSHGPLNTNEKLFF	16	TRBV4-3	TRBJ1-4	.	.
TGTGCCAGTCAAGGACAGTCTAACTACAATGAGCAGTTCTTC	CASQGQSNYNEQFF	14	TRBV19	TRBJ2-1	.	.
TGCGCCAGCAGCCAAAACAGCCGGCGAAATGAAAAACTGTTTTTT	CASSQNSRRNEKLFF	15	TRBV4-3	TRBJ1-4	.	.
TGTGCCATCAGTCATCCCCCAGTAGATACGCAGTATTTT	CAISHPPVDTQYF	13	TRBV10-3	TRBJ2-3	.	.
TGTGCCAGCTCACCACGGACAGACCAGCCCCAGCATTTT	CASSPRTDQPQHF	13	TRBV18	TRBJ1-5	.	.
TGTGCCAGCAGTTTATATCCCAGGGCTGAAGCTTTCTTT	CASSLYPRAEAFF	13	TRBV28	TRBJ1-1	.	once
TGTGCCAGCAGCACCAGTACCCGAGCCACCGGGGAGCTGTTTTTT	CASSTSTRATGELFF	15	TRBV6-5	TRBJ2-2	.	once
TGTGCCAGCAGCTTACCGACCCCCGGACTGGGAAATGAAAAACTGTTTTTT	CASSLPTPGLGNEKLFF	17	TRBV7-9	TRBJ1-4	.	.
TGTGCCAGCAGCTTCCTGACATTCAGCTCCTACAATGAGCAGTTCTTC	CASSFLTFSSYNEQFF	16	TRBV5-5	TRBJ2-1	.	.
TGTGCTAGTGGCCCCCGGACTAGCGGGACCTATGAGCAGTTCTTC	CASGPRTSGTYEQFF	15	TRBV12-5	TRBJ2-1	TRBD2	once
TGTGCCAGCAGTGAAATCGATTATGGCTACACCTTC	CASSEIDYGYTF	12	TRBV6-1	TRBJ1-2	.	.
TGTGCCAGCTCACCCACAACCTACGAGCAGTACTTC	CASSPTTYEQYF	12	TRBV18	TRBJ2-7	.	.
TGCAGCGTTAGGCCCGGGGCCACTGAAGCTTTCTTT	CSVRPGATEAFF	12	TRBV29-1	TRBJ1-1	.	few
TGTGCCAGTAGTCTCGACAGGGTAGGTACCGATGAGCAGTTCTTC	CASSLDRVGTDEQFF	15	TRBV19	TRBJ2-1	TRBD1	.
TGTGCCAGCAGACAAAGGGTAAATTCACCCCTCCACTTT	CASRQRVNSPLHF	13	TRBV7-2	TRBJ1-6	.	.
TGTGCCAGCAGTTCGTACCGCGATGAGCAGTTCTTC	CASSSYRDEQFF	12	TRBV28	TRBJ2-1	.	.
TGTGCCAGCAGCCATTGGGGGGGCCAAAATGAGCAGTTCTTC	CASSHWGGQNEQFF	14	TRBV3-1/TRBV3-2	TRBJ2-1	.	.
TGTGCCAGCAGCCCAGGACAGGTTGCAGATACGCAGTATTTT	CASSPGQVADTQYF	14	TRBV7-9	TRBJ2-3	TRBD1	once
TGTGCCAGCTCACCGGGACACTACGAGCAGTACTTC	CASSPGHYEQYF	12	TRBV18	TRBJ2-7	.	.
TGTGCCAGCTCACAGGACAGAGCCAAAAACATTCAGTACTTC	CASSQDRAKNIQYF	14	TRBV18	TRBJ2-4	.	once
TGCGCCAGCAGCCAAGGACAGGGTTTGGGAAACACCATATATTTT	CASSQGQGLGNTIYF	15	TRBV4-3	TRBJ1-3	TRBD1	.
TGTGCCAGCAATCTGGGACGGGAAAATGGCTACACCTTC	CASNLGRENGYTF	13	TRBV2	TRBJ1-2	.	.
TGTGCCAGCAGCTTGGGTCCGGGAGGGGGGAACGAGCAGTACTTC	CASSLGPGGGNEQYF	15	TRBV7-2	TRBJ2-7	TRBD2	once
TGTGCCAGCAGTTCTGGACGGAAGATGATTGTCCACTTT	CASSSGRKMIVHF	13	TRBV28	TRBJ1-6	.	once
TGTGCCAGCAGTACCGGGACAGCCTACAATGAGCAGTTCTTC	CASSTGTAYNEQFF	14	TRBV6-5	TRBJ2-1	TRBD1	few
TGTGCCAGCAGCATCACAGAGAACACTGAAGCTTTCTTT	CASSITENTEAFF	13	TRBV11-2	TRBJ1-1	.	.
TGCGCCAGCAGCCAAGACCCCCCTGGGGGGGCTCTCCACGAGCAGTACTTC	CASSQDPPGGALHEQYF	17	TRBV4-3	TRBJ2-7	.	.
TGTGCCAGCAGCCCAGGACAGGTTAAAGCCAAAAACATTCAGTACTTC	CASSPGQVKAKNIQYF	16	TRBV7-4	TRBJ2-4	TRBD1	.
TGTGCCAGCAAGACAAGTTCTGGAAACACCATATATTTT	CASKTSSGNTIYF	13	TRBV6-5	TRBJ1-3	.	.
TGCAGCGCTGACAGGGGGCCCAATGAGCAGTTCTTC	CSADRGPNEQFF	12	TRBV29-1	TRBJ2-1	TRBD1	.
TGTGCCAGCAGCTTAAGCGGGGGGAGTAATGAGCAGTTCTTC	CASSLSGGSNEQFF	14	TRBV11-3	TRBJ2-1	TRBD2	.
TGTGCCAGCAGTCAACAGCAATACTATGGCTACACCTTC	CASSQQQYYGYTF	13	TRBV2	TRBJ1-2	.	.
TGTGCCAGCAGCCCCGAAGGTGGACGGTACAATGAGCAGTTCTTC	CASSPEGGRYNEQFF	15	TRBV7-8	TRBJ2-1	.	.
TGTGCCAGCAGCTACAAAGGGGGCTCTGGGGCCAACGTCCTGACTTTC	CASSYKGGSGANVLTF	16	TRBV5-6	TRBJ2-6	.	.
TGTGCCATCAGTGACTCGACCGGGACAGGGGGTTATGGCTACACCTTC	CAISDSTGTGGYGYTF	16	TRBV10-3	TRBJ1-2	TRBD1	.
TGTGCCAGCAGCGCCAGCGGGAGTTCCCTCGAGCAGTACTTC	CASSASGSSLEQYF	14	TRBV9	TRBJ2-7	TRBD2	.
TGTGCCAGCAGCTTAGGGGTGACAGGGGGCTTCTACGAGCAGTACTTC	CASSLGVTGGFYEQYF	16	TRBV7-8	TRBJ2-7	TRBD1	.
TGTGCCAGCAGTGAAGGCTCTAGGGGGGATAGATTTGGGCAGTTCTTC	CASSEGSRGDRFGQFF	16	TRBV2	TRBJ2-1	.	.
TGTGCCAGCAGTGAAGGTGCAACGGAGAGCTCACCCCTCCACTTT	CASSEGATESSPLHF	15	TRBV25-1	TRBJ1-6	.	.
TGTGCCAGCAGCCGGGACAGCAGAAACACCATATATTTT	CASSRDSRNTIYF	13	TRBV3-1/TRBV3-2	TRBJ1-3	TRBD1	once
TGTGCCATCACGGCGGGGGCCGACTACACCGGGGAGCTGTTTTTT	CAITAGADYTGELFF	15	TRBV10-3	TRBJ2-2	.	.
TGTGCCAGCAGTCAAACTCCGGACAGGGTTGGCGAGCAGTACTTC	CASSQTPDRVGEQYF	15	TRBV28	TRBJ2-7	TRBD1	.